The clone carrying this TCR beta chain was detected a few times. What it binds is not known. Samples each yielded at least 5.5 micrograms of total RNA. A J-beta primer mix and a sample-barcoded 5' primer were used in a second PCR of roughly 6 to 11 cycles. MiXCR, applied by TCRdb to the 5' RACE reads, yields one record per CDR3 protein. The sample lists approximately 1.5 million distinct CDR3 sequences; less than 45% were seen once. These data belong to a study of blood T cells in healthy people across ages. Study observations and caveats: Estimated diversity across one million T cells was deemed an underestimate.

The CDR3 extends over 14 amino acids. V lost 1 base, J lost 4 bases, and 8 bases lay in between. The rearrangement uses TRBV12-3 or TRBV12-4 and TRBJ2-4; D is ambiguous. Sequencing was done on a sample of blood. The sequence derives from a woman between 18 and 29 years old in good health. CDR3 sequence: CASSLDDTKNIQYF. The CDR3 coding sequence is TGTGCCAGCAGTTTAGATGACACAAAAAACATTCAGTACTTC.